These T cell receptor beta chains were read from a single sample in a study of T cells after yellow fever vaccination. TCRdb independently ran MiXCR on the 5' RACE reads; one entry per CDR3 protein. The profile shows roughly 350,000 distinct CDR3 sequences, 4.1% of them singletons. The sample was PBMCs, taken 5 days after the yellow fever booster vaccination. The receptors were sampled from a young man who received the YFV17D yellow fever vaccine. The CDR3 runs from the conserved cysteine through the conserved F or W. A D gene is named only where the DNA matches it firmly. The listing skips clone size in some rows; elsewhere it reads once, few, many or a size class.

>TRBD1|few|TRBV5-6|TRBJ2-2
TGTGCCAGCAGCTTGGCAGGCCATCTAGGGACAGGGAACACCGGGGAGCTGTTTTTT
CASSLAGHLGTGNTGELFF
>NA|few|TRBV28|TRBJ1-2
TGTGCCAGCATAAAAAGTCCCTATGGCTACACCTTC
CASIKSPYGYTF
>TRBD2|many|TRBV12-3/TRBV12-4|TRBJ2-3
TGTGCCAGCAGGGTACTAGCGGGGGGGCCGGTAGATACGCAGTATTTT
CASRVLAGGPVDTQYF
>TRBD1|NA|TRBV5-1|TRBJ2-7
TGCGCCAGCAGTCTGACAGGGGGAAATTACGAGCAGTACTTC
CASSLTGGNYEQYF
>NA|many|TRBV5-1|TRBJ2-2
TGCGCCAGCAGCTTGAGTGGGCAGGTCGCCGGGGAGCTGTTTTTT
CASSLSGQVAGELFF
>NA|many|TRBV18|TRBJ2-5
TGTGCCAGCTCACCACTAGTCGGAGAGACCCAGTACTTC
CASSPLVGETQYF
>NA|few|TRBV7-2|TRBJ2-1
TGTGCCAGCAGCTTTTTTTTCCCGGGCGCCGAGAGAGAAGAGCAGTTCTTC
CASSFFFPGAEREEQFF
>NA|few|TRBV5-6|TRBJ1-2
TGTGCCAGCAGTTTCGACAGCCTCACTTATGGCTACACCTTC
CASSFDSLTYGYTF
>TRBD1|few|TRBV19|TRBJ2-7
TGTGCCAGTATGGGACAGCCCGGCGAGCAGTACTTC
CASMGQPGEQYF
>NA|NA|TRBV6-5|TRBJ1-5
TGTGCCAGCAGTTCCGGACTGGGTAGCAATCAGCCCCAGCATTTT
CASSSGLGSNQPQHF
>NA|NA|TRBV20-1|TRBJ2-3
TGCAGTGCTAGTAGCACAGATACGCAGTATTTT
CSASSTDTQYF
>TRBD1|NA|TRBV5-6|TRBJ2-5
TGTGCCAGCAGCCCATGGTGGTCGGACAGGGGGCTGGGCGAGACCCAGTACTTC
CASSPWWSDRGLGETQYF
>TRBD2|many|TRBV4-1|TRBJ2-7
TGCGCCAGCAGCCAAGAAGTTCCCCCAGCGGGAGATAATTACGAGCAGTACTTC
CASSQEVPPAGDNYEQYF
>NA|many|TRBV6-2/TRBV6-3|TRBJ1-1
TGTGCCAGCAGTCCGACCCGGCGGGAAGCTTTCTTT
CASSPTRREAFF
>NA|many|TRBV11-3|TRBJ2-2
TGTGCCAGCAGCTCCCGAGGGGAGCACACCGGGGAGCTGTTTTTT
CASSSRGEHTGELFF
>NA|NA|TRBV5-1|TRBJ1-2
TGCGCCAGCAGCTGGGACGCAGGGTCCTATGGCTACACCTTC
CASSWDAGSYGYTF
>NA|NA|TRBV20-1|TRBJ1-2
TGCAGTGCTAATCGGCCGGGGTCTGGCGGGTATGGCTACACCTTC
CSANRPGSGGYGYTF